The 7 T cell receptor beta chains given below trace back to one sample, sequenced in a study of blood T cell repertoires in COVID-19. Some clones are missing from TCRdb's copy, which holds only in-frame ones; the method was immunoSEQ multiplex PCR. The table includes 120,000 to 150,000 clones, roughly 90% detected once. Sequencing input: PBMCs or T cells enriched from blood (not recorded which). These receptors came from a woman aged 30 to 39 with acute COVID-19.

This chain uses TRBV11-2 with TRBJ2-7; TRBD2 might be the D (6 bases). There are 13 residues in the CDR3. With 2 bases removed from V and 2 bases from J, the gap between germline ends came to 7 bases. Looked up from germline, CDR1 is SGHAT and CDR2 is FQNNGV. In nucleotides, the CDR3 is TGTGCCAGCAGCTTACCGGGAGCCTACGAGCAGTACTTC. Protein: CASSLPGAYEQYF.

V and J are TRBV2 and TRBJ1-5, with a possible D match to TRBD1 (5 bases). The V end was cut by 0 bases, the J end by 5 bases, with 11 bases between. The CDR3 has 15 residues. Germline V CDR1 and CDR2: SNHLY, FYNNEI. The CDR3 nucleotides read TGTGCCAGCAGTGAAGCGTCCAGGGAATATCAGCCCCAGCATTTT. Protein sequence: CASSEASREYQPQHF. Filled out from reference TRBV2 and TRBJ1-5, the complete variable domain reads EPEVTQTPSHQVTQMGQEVILRCVPISNHLYFYWYRQILGQKVEFLVSFYNNEISEKSEIFDDQFSVERPDGSNFTLKIRSTKLEDSAMYFCASSEASREYQPQHFGDGTRLSIL.

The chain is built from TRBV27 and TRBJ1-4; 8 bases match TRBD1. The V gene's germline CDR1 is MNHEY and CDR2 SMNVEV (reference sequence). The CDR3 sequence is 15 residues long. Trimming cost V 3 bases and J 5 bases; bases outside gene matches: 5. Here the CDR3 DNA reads TGTGCCAGCAGTTTCGTCGGGACAGGAAATGAAAAACTGTTTTTT. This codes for CASSFVGTGNEKLFF.

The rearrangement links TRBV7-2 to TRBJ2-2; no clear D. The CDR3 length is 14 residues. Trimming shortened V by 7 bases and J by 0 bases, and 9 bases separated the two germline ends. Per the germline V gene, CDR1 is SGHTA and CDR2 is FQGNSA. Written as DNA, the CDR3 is TGTGCCAGCATCCCTACTCCGAACACCGGGGAGCTGTTTTTT. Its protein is CASIPTPNTGELFF.

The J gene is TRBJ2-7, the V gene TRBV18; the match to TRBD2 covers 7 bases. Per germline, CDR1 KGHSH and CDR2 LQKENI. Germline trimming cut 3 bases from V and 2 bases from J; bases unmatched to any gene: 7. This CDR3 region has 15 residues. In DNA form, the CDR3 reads TGTGCCAGCTCACCCACTAGGGCGGGAGCCTACGAGCAGTACTTC. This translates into CASSPTRAGAYEQYF.

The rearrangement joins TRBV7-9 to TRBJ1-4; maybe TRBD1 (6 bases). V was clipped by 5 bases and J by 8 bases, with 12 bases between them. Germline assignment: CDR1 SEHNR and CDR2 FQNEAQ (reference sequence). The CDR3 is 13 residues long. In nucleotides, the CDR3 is TGTGCCAGCAGCCCGCAGGGGCGGGAAAAACTGTTTTTT. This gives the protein CASSPQGREKLFF.

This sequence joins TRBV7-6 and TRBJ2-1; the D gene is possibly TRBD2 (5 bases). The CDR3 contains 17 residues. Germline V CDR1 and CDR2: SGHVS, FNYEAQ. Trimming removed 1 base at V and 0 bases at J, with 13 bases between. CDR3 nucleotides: TGTGCCAGCAGCTTAGAGGTCGGGGTCTACTCCTACAATGAGCAGTTCTTC. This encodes CASSLEVGVYSYNEQFF.